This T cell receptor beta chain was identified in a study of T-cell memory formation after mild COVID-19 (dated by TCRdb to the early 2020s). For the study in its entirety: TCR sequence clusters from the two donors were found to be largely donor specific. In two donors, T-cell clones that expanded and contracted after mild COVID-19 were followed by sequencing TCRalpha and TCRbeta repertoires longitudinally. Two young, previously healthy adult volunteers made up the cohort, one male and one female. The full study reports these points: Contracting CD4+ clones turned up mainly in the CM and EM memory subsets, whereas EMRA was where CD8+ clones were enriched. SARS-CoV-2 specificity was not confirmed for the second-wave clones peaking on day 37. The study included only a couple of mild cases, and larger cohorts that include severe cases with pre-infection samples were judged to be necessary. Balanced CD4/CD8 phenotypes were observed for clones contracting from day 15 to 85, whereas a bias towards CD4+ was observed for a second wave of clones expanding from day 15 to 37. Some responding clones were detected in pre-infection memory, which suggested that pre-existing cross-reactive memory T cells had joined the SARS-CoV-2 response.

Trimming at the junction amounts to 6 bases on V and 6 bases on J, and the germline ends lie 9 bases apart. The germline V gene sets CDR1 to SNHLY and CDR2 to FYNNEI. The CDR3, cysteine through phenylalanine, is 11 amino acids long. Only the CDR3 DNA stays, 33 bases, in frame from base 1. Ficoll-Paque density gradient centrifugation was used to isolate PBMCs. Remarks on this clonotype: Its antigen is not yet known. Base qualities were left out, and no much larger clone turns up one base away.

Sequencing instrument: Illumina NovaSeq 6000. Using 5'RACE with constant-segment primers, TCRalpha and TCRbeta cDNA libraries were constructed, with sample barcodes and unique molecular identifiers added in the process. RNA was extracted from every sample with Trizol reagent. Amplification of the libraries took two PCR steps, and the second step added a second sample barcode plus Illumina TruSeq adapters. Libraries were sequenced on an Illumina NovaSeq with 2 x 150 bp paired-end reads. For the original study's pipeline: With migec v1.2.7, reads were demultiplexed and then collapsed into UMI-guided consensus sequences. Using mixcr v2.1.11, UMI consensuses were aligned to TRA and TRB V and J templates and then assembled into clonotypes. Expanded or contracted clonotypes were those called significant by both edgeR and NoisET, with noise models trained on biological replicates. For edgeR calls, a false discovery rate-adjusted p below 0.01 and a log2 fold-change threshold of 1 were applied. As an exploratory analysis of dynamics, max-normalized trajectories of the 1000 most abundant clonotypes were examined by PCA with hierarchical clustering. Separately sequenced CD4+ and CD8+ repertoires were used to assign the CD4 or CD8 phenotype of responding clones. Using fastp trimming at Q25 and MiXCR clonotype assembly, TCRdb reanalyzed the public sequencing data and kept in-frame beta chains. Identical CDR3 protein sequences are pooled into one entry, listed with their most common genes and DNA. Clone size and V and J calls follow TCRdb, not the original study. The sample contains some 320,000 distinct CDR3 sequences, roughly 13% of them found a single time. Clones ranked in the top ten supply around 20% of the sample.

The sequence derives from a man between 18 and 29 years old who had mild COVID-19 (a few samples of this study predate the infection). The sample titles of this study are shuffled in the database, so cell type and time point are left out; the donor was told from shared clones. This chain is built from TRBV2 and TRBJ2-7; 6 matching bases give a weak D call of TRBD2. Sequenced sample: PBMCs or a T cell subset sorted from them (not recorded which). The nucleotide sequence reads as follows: TGTGCCAGCAGGGGACTTGGCGAGCAGTACTTC. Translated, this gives CASRGLGEQYF.